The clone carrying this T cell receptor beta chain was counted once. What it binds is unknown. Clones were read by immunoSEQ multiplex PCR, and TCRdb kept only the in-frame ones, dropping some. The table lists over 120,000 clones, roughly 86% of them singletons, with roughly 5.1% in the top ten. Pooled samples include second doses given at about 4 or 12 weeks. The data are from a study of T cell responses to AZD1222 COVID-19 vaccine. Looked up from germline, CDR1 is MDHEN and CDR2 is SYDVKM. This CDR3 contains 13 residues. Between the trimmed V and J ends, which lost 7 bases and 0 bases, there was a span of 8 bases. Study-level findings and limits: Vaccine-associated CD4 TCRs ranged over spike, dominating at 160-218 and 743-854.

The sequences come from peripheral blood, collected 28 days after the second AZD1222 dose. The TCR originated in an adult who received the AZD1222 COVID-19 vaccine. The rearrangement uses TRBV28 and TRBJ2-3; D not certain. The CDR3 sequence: CASNKGSTDTQYF. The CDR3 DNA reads TGTGCCAGCAACAAGGGTAGCACAGATACGCAGTATTTT.